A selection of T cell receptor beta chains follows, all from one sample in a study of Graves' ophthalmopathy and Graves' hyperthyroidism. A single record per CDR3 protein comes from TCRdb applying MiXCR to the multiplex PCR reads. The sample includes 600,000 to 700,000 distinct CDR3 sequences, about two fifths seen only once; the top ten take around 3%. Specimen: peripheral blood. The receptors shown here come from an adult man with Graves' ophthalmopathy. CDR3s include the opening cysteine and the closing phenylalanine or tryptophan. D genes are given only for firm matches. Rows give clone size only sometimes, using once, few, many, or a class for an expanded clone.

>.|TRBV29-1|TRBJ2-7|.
CSVVLGLSNTGEQYF
TGCAGCGTTGTTTTAGGACTATCGAACACCGGGGAGCAGTACTTC
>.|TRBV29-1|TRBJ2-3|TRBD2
CSVILGLAGGQDTQYF
TGCAGCGTTATACTGGGACTAGCGGGAGGGCAAGATACGCAGTATTTT
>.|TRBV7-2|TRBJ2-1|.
CASSSIRGWEIF
TGTGCCAGCAGCTCCATACGGGGATGGGAGATCTTC
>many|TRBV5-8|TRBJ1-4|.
CASSLEAGVPAF
TGTGCCAGCAGCTTGGAAGCCGGGGTCCCCGCTTTT
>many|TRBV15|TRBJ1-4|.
CATSRQGKREKLFF
TGTGCCACCAGCAGGCAGGGGAAACGGGAAAAACTGTTTTTT
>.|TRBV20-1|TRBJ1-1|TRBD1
CSASWGTVNTEAFF
TGCAGTGCTAGCTGGGGGACAGTCAACACTGAAGCTTTCTTT
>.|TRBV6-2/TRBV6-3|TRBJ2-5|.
CATGRDLTHYF
TGTGCCACCGGCCGTGACCTGACCCATTACTTC
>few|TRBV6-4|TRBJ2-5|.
CASSGELKTQYF
TGTGCCAGCAGTGGGGAATTAAAGACCCAGTACTTC
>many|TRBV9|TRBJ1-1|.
CASSRREANTEAFF
TGTGCCAGCAGCAGGAGGGAGGCGAACACTGAAGCTTTCTTT
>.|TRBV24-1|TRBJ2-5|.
CATSSRELETQYF
TGTGCCACCAGCTCGCGGGAATTAGAGACCCAGTACTTC
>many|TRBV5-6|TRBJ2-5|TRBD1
CASSPDRGVQETQYF
TGTGCCAGCAGCCCGGACAGGGGAGTACAAGAGACCCAGTACTTC
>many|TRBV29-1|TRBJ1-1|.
CSVEVDRNTEAFF
TGCAGCGTTGAAGTGGACAGGAACACTGAAGCTTTCTTT
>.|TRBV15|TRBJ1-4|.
CATSVRTMENLFF
TGTGCCACCAGCGTACGAACCATGGAAAATCTGTTTTTT
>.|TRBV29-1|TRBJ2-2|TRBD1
CSVGGSGGNTGELFF
TGCAGCGTTGGGGGTTCAGGGGGAAACACCGGGGAGCTGTTTTTT
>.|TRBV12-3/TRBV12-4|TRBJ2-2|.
CASSGQWAGELFF
TGTGCCAGCAGTGGACAGTGGGCCGGGGAGCTGTTTTTT
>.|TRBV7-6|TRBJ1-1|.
CASRPPTGDGTEAFF
TGTGCCAGCAGGCCTCCCACAGGTGATGGGACTGAAGCTTTCTTT
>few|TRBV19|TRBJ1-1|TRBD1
CASSIGDRGHAEAFF
TGTGCCAGTAGTATTGGGGACAGGGGGCACGCTGAAGCTTTCTTT
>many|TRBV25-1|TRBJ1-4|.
CASSEPQTTPNEKLFF
TGTGCCAGCAGTGAACCACAGACTACCCCTAATGAAAAACTGTTTTTT
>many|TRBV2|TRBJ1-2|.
CASRLRDNYGYTF
TGTGCCAGCAGACTCCGGGACAACTATGGCTACACCTTC
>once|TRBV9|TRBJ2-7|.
CASSVATGTIYEQYF
TGTGCCAGCAGCGTAGCGACAGGAACCATCTACGAGCAGTACTTC
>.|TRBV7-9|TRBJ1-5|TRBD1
CASSKGTGGAFSNQPQHF
TGTGCCAGCAGCAAAGGGACAGGGGGCGCTTTTAGCAATCAGCCCCAGCATTTT
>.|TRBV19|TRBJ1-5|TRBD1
CASSQQGWDQPQHF
TGTGCCAGTAGCCAACAGGGGTGGGACCAGCCCCAGCATTTT
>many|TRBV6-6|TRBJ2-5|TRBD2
CASSYSSPRLAETQYF
TGTGCCAGCAGTTACTCGAGTCCCCGACTAGCGGAGACCCAGTACTTC
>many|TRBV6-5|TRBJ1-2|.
CASSYSDSYGYTF
TGTGCCAGCAGTTACTCGGACAGCTATGGCTACACCTTC
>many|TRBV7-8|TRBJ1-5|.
CASSPQRQINQPQHF
TGTGCCAGCAGCCCCCAGAGACAGATTAATCAGCCCCAGCATTTT
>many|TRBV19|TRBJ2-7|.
CASSRTGNYEQYF
TGTGCCAGTAGTAGGACTGGGAACTACGAGCAGTACTTC
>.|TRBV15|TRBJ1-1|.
CATSTGTYTEAFF
TGTGCCACCAGCACGGGGACTTACACTGAAGCTTTCTTT
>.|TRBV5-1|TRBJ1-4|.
CASSLDPGEDEKLFF
TGCGCCAGCAGCTTGGACCCGGGGGAGGATGAAAAACTGTTTTTT
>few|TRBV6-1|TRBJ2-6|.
CASSVPPRRPEAF
TGTGCCAGCAGTGTCCCCCCCCGGCGGCCTGAAGCTTTC
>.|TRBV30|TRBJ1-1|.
CAWSDTEAFF
TGTGCCTGGAGTGACACTGAAGCTTTCTTT
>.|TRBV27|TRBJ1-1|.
CASSYTSDSLSFF
TGTGCCAGCAGCTACACCTCGGACAGCTTGTCTTTCTTT
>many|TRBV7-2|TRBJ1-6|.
CASSLMTGGNSPLHF
TGTGCCAGCAGCTTGATGACAGGTGGCAATTCACCCCTCCACTTT
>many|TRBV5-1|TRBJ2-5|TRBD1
CASSKTGGSETQYF
TGCGCCAGCAGCAAGACAGGGGGATCGGAGACCCAGTACTTC
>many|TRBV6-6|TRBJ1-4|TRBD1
CASSAGQGRVEKLFF
TGTGCCAGCAGTGCAGGACAGGGCCGAGTCGAAAAACTGTTTTTT
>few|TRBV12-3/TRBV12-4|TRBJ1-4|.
CASRFGREKLFF
TGTGCCAGCCGGTTTGGTCGAGAAAAACTGTTTTTT
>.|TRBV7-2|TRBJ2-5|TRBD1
CASSSGTGKAETQYF
TGTGCCAGCAGCTCCGGGACAGGGAAGGCAGAGACCCAGTACTTC
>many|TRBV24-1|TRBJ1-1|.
CATRSKAGIAFF
TGTGCCACCAGAAGCAAAGCCGGGATTGCATTCTTT
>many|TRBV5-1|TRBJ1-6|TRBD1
CASSVGTGSSYNSPLHF
TGCGCCAGCAGCGTGGGGACAGGGAGCTCCTATAATTCACCCCTCCACTTT
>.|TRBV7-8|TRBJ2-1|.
CASSLTYGVEQFF
TGTGCCAGCAGCTTAACCTACGGGGTTGAGCAGTTCTTC
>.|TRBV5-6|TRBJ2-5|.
CASSFTPAALLQETQYF
TGTGCCAGCAGCTTTACACCGGCAGCACTCCTCCAAGAGACCCAGTACTTC
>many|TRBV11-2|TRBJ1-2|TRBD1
CASSLETGTATIYGYTF
TGTGCCAGCAGCTTAGAAACAGGGACAGCCACCATCTATGGCTACACCTTC
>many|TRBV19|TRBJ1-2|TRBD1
CASSTNDRGRVYGYTF
TGTGCCAGTAGTACCAATGACAGGGGGCGCGTCTATGGCTACACCTTC